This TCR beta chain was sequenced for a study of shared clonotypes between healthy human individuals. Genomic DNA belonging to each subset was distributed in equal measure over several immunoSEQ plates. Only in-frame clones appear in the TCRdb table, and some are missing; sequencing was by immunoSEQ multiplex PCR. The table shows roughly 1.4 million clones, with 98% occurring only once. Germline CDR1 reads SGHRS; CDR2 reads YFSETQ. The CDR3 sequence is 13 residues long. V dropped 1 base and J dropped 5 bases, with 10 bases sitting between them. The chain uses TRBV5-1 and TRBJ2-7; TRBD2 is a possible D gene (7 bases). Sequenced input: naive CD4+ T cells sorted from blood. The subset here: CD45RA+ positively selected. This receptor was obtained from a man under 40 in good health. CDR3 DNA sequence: TGCGCCAGCAGCTTGCCGGGGGGCAACGAGCAGTACTTC. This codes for CASSLPGGNEQYF.